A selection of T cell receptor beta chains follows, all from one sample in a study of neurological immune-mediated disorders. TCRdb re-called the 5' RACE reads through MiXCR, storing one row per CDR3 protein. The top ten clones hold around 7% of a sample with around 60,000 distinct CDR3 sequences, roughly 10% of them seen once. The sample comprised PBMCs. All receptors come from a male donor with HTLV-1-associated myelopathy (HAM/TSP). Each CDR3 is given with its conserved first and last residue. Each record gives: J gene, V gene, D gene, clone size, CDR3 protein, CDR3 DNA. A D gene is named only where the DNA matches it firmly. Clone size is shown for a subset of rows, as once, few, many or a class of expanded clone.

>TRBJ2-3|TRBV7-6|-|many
CASSLDLNTQYF
TGTGCCAGCAGCTTAGATCTCAATACGCAGTATTTT
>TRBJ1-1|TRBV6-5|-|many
CASSYRGTGNTEAFF
TGTGCCAGCAGTTATCGGGGAACAGGGAACACTGAAGCTTTCTTT
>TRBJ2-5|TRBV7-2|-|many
CASSLAPRNPQETQYF
TGTGCCAGCAGCTTGGCCCCGCGAAACCCACAAGAGACCCAGTACTTC
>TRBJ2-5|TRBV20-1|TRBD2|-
CSASLGLAGGGARTQYF
TGCAGTGCTAGCCTTGGACTAGCGGGGGGCGGGGCCAGGACCCAGTACTTC
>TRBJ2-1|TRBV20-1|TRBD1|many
CSAEAGTVNEQFF
TGCAGTGCCGAGGCCGGGACAGTAAATGAGCAGTTCTTC
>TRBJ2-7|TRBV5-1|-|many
CASSYITGLAYEQYF
TGCGCCAGCAGCTATATTACGGGTCTCGCCTACGAGCAGTACTTC
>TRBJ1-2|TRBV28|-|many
CASSLKGREYYGYTF
TGTGCCAGCAGTTTAAAGGGAAGGGAGTACTATGGCTACACCTTC
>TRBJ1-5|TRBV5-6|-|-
CASSARVSSGNKPQHF
TGTGCCAGCAGCGCCCGGGTCTCCTCGGGAAATAAGCCACAGCATTTT
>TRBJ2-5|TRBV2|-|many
CAISGGHILETQYF
TGTGCCATCTCCGGAGGACACATCCTCGAGACCCAGTACTTC
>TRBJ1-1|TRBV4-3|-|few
CASSQESGTTEAFF
TGCGCCAGCAGCCAAGAAAGCGGGACCACTGAAGCTTTCTTT
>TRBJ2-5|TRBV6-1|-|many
CASSQQGWQETQYF
TGTGCCAGCAGTCAGCAGGGTTGGCAAGAGACCCAGTACTTC
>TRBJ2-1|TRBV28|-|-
CASLGTPYNEQFF
TGTGCCAGTCTCGGGACACCATACAATGAGCAGTTCTTC
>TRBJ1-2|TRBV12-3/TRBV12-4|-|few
CASSPGVGGYGYTF
TGTGCCAGCAGCCCGGGAGTGGGAGGCTATGGCTACACCTTC
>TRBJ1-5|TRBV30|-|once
CAWSSVISNQPQHF
TGTGCCTGGAGTAGCGTTATTAGCAATCAGCCCCAGCATTTT
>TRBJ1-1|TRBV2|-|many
CASNFAGGAEAFF
TGTGCCAGCAATTTCGCGGGGGGGGCAGAAGCTTTCTTT
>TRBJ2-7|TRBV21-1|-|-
CASSKGQRAYEKYF
TGTGCCAGCAGCAAAGGACAGCGGGCCTACGAGAAATACTTC
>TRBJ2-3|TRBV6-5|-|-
CANSYSWGPDTHYF
TGTGCCAACAGTTACTCATGGGGGCCAGATACGCATTATTTT
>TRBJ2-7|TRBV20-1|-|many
CSARGLMYEQYF
TGCAGTGCTAGGGGGTTAATGTACGAGCAGTACTTC
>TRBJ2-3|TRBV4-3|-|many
CASSLYLGASTDTQYF
TGCGCCAGCAGCCTTTACCTAGGGGCTAGCACAGATACGCAGTATTTT
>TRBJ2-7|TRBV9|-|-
CASSIYLCSVSSGTPYEQYF
-
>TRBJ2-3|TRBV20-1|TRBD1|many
CSARGTGNIPSDTQYF
TGCAGTGCTAGAGGGACAGGGAATATACCATCAGATACGCAGTATTTT
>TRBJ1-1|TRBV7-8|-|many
CASSLEVAILSEAFF
TGTGCCAGCAGCTTGGAAGTCGCAATTCTATCTGAAGCTTTCTTT
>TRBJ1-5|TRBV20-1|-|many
CSGSPGGNQPQHF
TGCAGTGGATCGCCAGGCGGCAATCAGCCCCAGCATTTT
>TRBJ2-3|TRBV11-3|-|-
CASSLGVIHTDTQYF
TGTGCCAGCAGCTTAGGGGTCATCCACACAGATACGCAGTATTTT
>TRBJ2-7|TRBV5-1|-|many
CASSLTGTRNEQYF
TGCGCCAGCAGCTTGACAGGAACGAGGAACGAGCAGTACTTC
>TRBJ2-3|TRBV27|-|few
CASSKITGRVQPDTQYF
TGTGCCAGCAGTAAAATTACAGGGAGGGTCCAGCCAGATACGCAGTATTTT
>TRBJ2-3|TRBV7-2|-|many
CASSLGVSGSTDTQYF
TGTGCCAGCAGCTTAGGTGTCAGCGGATCAACAGATACGCAGTATTTT
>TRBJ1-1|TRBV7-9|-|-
CASSTLEGTEAFF
TGTGCCAGCAGCACCTTGGAAGGAACTGAAGCTTTCTTT
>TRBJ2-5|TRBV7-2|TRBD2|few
CASSRGGEQTQYF
TGTGCCAGCAGTCGGGGGGGGGAACAGACCCAGTACTTC
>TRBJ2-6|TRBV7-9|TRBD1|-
CASSSRGLSGANVLTF
TGTGCCAGCAGCTCGAGGGGGCTCTCTGGGGCCAACGTCCTGACTTTC
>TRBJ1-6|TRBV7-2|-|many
CASSSRGAHSPLHF
TGTGCCAGCAGCTCCCGGGGAGCGCATTCACCCCTCCACTTT
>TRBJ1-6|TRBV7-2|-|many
CASSLGRQGTLHF
TGTGCCAGCAGCTTAGGGCGTCAGGGGACCCTCCACTTT
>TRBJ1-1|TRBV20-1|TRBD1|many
CSATTDRLEAFF
TGCAGTGCTACTACGGACAGGCTTGAAGCTTTCTTT
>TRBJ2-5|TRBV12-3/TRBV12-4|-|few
CASSLGANRLETQYF
TGTGCCAGCAGTTTGGGGGCGAACCGACTAGAGACCCAGTACTTC
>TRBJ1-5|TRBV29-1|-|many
CSVGAGGAQHF
TGCAGCGTTGGGGCAGGTGGAGCCCAGCATTTT
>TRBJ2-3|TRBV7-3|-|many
CASSDTTDTQYF
TGTGCCAGCAGCGACACCACAGATACGCAGTATTTT
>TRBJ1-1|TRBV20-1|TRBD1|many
CSARGAGGVYSAFF
TGCAGTGCTAGAGGGGCAGGGGGTGTTTATTCGGCTTTCTTT
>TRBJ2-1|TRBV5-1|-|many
CASSLVLGPNEQFF
TGCGCCAGCAGCTTGGTTCTCGGCCCCAATGAGCAGTTCTTC
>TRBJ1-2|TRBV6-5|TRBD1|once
CASSGGGTGFGYTF
TGTGCCAGCAGTGGCGGCGGGACAGGGTTTGGCTACACCTTC
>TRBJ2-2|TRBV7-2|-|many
CASSQQGLGPAELFF
TGTGCCAGCAGCCAACAGGGATTAGGACCGGCGGAGCTGTTTTTT
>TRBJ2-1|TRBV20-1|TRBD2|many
CSATHGLAGDHNEQFF
TGCAGTGCTACCCACGGACTAGCGGGGGATCACAATGAGCAGTTCTTC
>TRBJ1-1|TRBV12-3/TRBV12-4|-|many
CASSLVPGPEAFF
TGTGCCAGCAGCCTAGTACCAGGGCCTGAAGCTTTCTTT
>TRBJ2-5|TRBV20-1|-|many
CSASLVSAQYF
TGCAGTGCTAGTCTCGTGTCGGCCCAGTACTTC
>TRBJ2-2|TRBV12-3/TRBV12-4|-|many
CASSEDARTGELFF
TGTGCCAGCAGTGAAGATGCCCGCACCGGGGAGCTGTTTTTT
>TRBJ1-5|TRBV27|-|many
CASSLRGDNQPQHF
TGTGCCAGCAGTTTGAGAGGGGACAATCAGCCCCAGCATTTT
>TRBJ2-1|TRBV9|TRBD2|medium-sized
CASSVGDSGAAGQFF
TGTGCCAGCAGCGTAGGAGATAGCGGGGCCGCCGGGCAGTTCTTC
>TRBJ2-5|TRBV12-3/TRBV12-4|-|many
CASRRAQDQETQYF
TGTGCCAGCAGGAGGGCGCAAGACCAAGAGACCCAGTACTTC